This TCR beta chain was sequenced in a study of CD8+ T cells in alopecia areata. Study in general: Patients in the treated group were given tofacitinib by mouth, 5 to 10 mg twice a day. Tofacitinib ran 6 to 18 months, followed by 6 months off drug.

Extraction and reverse transcription of RNA yielded cDNA as the sequencing template. The assay was immunoSEQ multiplex PCR, and TCRdb's table has in-frame clones only and misses some. In the table there are 170,000 or so clones, roughly 65% of which are singletons. The V end lost 0 bases, the J end lost 4 bases, and 9 bases lay between the germline ends. Germline CDR1 SGHTA, CDR2 FQGTGA. CDR3 length equals 14 residues. General study results and limits: Scalp repertoires also include resident alphabeta T cells from normal skin.

Only a few counts were recorded for this clone. Its antigen is not identified. Peripheral blood samples and lesional scalp punch biopsies were obtained from alopecia areata patients. The chain uses TRBV7-3 and TRBJ1-1; D is unclear. The specimen comprised CD4+ T cells sorted from blood, sampled at week 0. The clonotype comes from a human donor with alopecia areata. As DNA, the CDR3 is TGTGCCAGCAGCTTAACAGGAAGGGCCACTGAAGCTTTCTTT. Amino acids: CASSLTGRATEAFF.